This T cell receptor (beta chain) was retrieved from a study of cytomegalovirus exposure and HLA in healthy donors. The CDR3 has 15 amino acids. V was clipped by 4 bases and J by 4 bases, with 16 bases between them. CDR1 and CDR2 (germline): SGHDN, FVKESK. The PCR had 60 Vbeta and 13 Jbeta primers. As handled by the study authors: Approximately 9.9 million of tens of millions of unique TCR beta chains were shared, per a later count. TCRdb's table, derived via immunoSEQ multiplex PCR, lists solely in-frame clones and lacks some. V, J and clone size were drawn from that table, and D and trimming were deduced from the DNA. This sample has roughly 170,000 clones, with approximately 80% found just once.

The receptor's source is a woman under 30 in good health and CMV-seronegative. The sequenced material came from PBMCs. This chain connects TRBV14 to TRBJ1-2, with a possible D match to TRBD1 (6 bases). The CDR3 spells CASSPWTDLAYGYTF. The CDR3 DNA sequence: TGTGCCAGCAGCCCTTGGACAGACTTAGCCTATGGCTACACCTTC.